The source of this TCR beta chain is a study of shared clonotypes between healthy human individuals. Study information: Used for every donor were three CD4 naive, three CD4 memory, two CD8 naive and one CD8 memory plate. General study findings and limits: When naive CD4 clonotypes were compared across a handful of donors, around 5% were shared. Clonotypes which were not shared had lower generation probabilities than clonotypes that all four donors shared.

Naivety among CD8 cells was defined by CD45RO negativity and positive CCR7 selection, thereby excluding terminally differentiated effector memory CD45RA+ cells. Clones were sequenced by immunoSEQ multiplex PCR, and TCRdb holds only the in-frame ones, with some missing. The sample records fewer than 1 million clones, 96% being singletons. CDR3 size: 12 residues. Germline V gives CDR1 GTSNPN, CDR2 SVGIG (reference sequence). V was cut by 0 bases and J by 5 bases, with 8 bases left in between. Comment on this clone: Its specificity is unknown.

The specimen was naive CD8+ T cells sorted from blood. The chain is built from TRBV30 and TRBJ2-7; D is unclear. The clonotype was recovered from a man younger than 45 in good health. Written as DNA, the CDR3 is TGTGCCTGGAGTGTAAGAGCCCACGAGCAGTACTTC. It translates to CAWSVRAHEQYF.